Listed below are T cell receptor beta chains from one sample, sequenced in a study of spatial heterogeneity in lung cancer. TCRdb re-derived calls from the 5' RACE reads in MiXCR, one entry per CDR3 protein. The sample contains around 48,000 distinct CDR3 sequences, less than 5.5% of which appear only once. Here the sequenced sample was PBMCs, taken at surgery. These receptors all stem from a male donor with early-stage non-small cell lung cancer. CDR3s include the opening cysteine and the closing phenylalanine or tryptophan. Each record gives: V gene, clone size, D gene, J gene, CDR3 DNA, CDR3 protein. The D gene is left open where the match is weak. Clone size is given for some rows only: seen once, a few or many times, or a class if the clone is expanded.

V gene: TRBV12-3/TRBV12-4
clone size: many
D gene: TRBD1
J gene: TRBJ2-1
CDR3 DNA: TGTGCCAGCAGTTTCGGACAGGGGGTGGCTGAGCAGTTCTTC
CDR3 protein: CASSFGQGVAEQFF

V gene: TRBV5-1
clone size: many
D gene: -
J gene: TRBJ1-4
CDR3 DNA: TGCGCCAGCAGCCCGACGGGTCACGAAAAACTGTTTTTT
CDR3 protein: CASSPTGHEKLFF

V gene: TRBV30
clone size: many
D gene: TRBD2
J gene: TRBJ2-2
CDR3 DNA: TGTGCCTGGAGTGTATACGGGGGAGGGCCCGACACCGGGGAGCTGTTTTTT
CDR3 protein: CAWSVYGGGPDTGELFF

V gene: TRBV15
clone size: many
D gene: -
J gene: TRBJ1-5
CDR3 DNA: TGTGCCACCAGCAGAGATTACAGTGCGGGAAATCAGCCCCAGCATTTT
CDR3 protein: CATSRDYSAGNQPQHF

V gene: TRBV6-1
clone size: many
D gene: -
J gene: TRBJ1-1
CDR3 DNA: TGTGCCAGCAGTGAAAGGCCTGGGAACACTGAAGCTTTCTTT
CDR3 protein: CASSERPGNTEAFF

V gene: TRBV27
clone size: few
D gene: TRBD1
J gene: TRBJ2-1
CDR3 DNA: TGTGCCAGCAGTTTATGGACAGGGGGGGGCAATGAGCAGTTCTTC
CDR3 protein: CASSLWTGGGNEQFF

V gene: TRBV12-5
clone size: many
D gene: TRBD1
J gene: TRBJ1-5
CDR3 DNA: TGTGCTAGCGCCGGACAGGGCAATCAGCCCCAGCATTTT
CDR3 protein: CASAGQGNQPQHF

V gene: TRBV29-1
clone size: many
D gene: -
J gene: TRBJ1-2
CDR3 DNA: TGCAGCGTTGGGGTGGGATTTGGCTATGGCTACACCTTC
CDR3 protein: CSVGVGFGYGYTF

V gene: TRBV5-5
clone size: few
D gene: -
J gene: TRBJ1-2
CDR3 DNA: TGTGCCAGCAGCCAAGAACTGACACACTATGGCTACACCTTC
CDR3 protein: CASSQELTHYGYTF

V gene: TRBV20-1
clone size: many
D gene: TRBD1
J gene: TRBJ2-1
CDR3 DNA: TGCAGTGTCCGTGGGACAGGGAGATCCTACAATGAGCAGTTCTTC
CDR3 protein: CSVRGTGRSYNEQFF

V gene: TRBV6-1
clone size: -
D gene: -
J gene: TRBJ2-1
CDR3 DNA: TGTGCCGGCTCCAGGGTGAGCTCCTACAATGAGCAGTTCTTC
CDR3 protein: CAGSRVSSYNEQFF

V gene: TRBV7-6
clone size: many
D gene: -
J gene: TRBJ2-5
CDR3 DNA: TGTGCCAGCAGCCCAAACCAAGAGACCCAGTACTTC
CDR3 protein: CASSPNQETQYF

V gene: TRBV19
clone size: many
D gene: -
J gene: TRBJ2-6
CDR3 DNA: TGTGCCATCCTGGGGGCAGGAGCCTCTGGGGCCAACGTCCTGACTTTC
CDR3 protein: CAILGAGASGANVLTF

V gene: TRBV18
clone size: many
D gene: TRBD1
J gene: TRBJ2-3
CDR3 DNA: TGTGCCAGCTCACTGGACAGGGGGCAGTGGACGCAGTATTTT
CDR3 protein: CASSLDRGQWTQYF

V gene: TRBV20-1
clone size: many
D gene: -
J gene: TRBJ2-1
CDR3 DNA: TGCAGTGCTAGCCCACAGAACAATGAGCAGTTCTTC
CDR3 protein: CSASPQNNEQFF

V gene: TRBV28
clone size: -
D gene: -
J gene: TRBJ1-6
CDR3 DNA: TGTGCCAGCAGTTTAGGGCGGAGTGGATCACCCCTCCACTTT
CDR3 protein: CASSLGRSGSPLHF

V gene: TRBV6-5
clone size: many
D gene: -
J gene: TRBJ2-2
CDR3 DNA: TGTGCCAGCAGTTACAGGGTTCGGGGGGAGCTGTTTTTT
CDR3 protein: CASSYRVRGELFF

V gene: TRBV5-8
clone size: -
D gene: TRBD2
J gene: TRBJ2-5
CDR3 DNA: TGTGCCAGCAGCCTCCTTCTAGCGGGAGAGACCCAGTACTTC
CDR3 protein: CASSLLLAGETQYF

V gene: TRBV7-6
clone size: many
D gene: -
J gene: TRBJ2-5
CDR3 DNA: TGTGCCAGCAGCTTAGATTACCAAGAGACCCAGTACTTC
CDR3 protein: CASSLDYQETQYF

V gene: TRBV30
clone size: many
D gene: TRBD2
J gene: TRBJ2-3
CDR3 DNA: TGTGCCTGGAGTGTACGGGTTAGCGGGAGGGCAGATACGCAGTATTTT
CDR3 protein: CAWSVRVSGRADTQYF

V gene: TRBV20-1
clone size: many
D gene: TRBD2
J gene: TRBJ2-1
CDR3 DNA: TGCAGTGCTTCCGGACTAGCGGACCTTTCCCTTAGTTCCAATGAGCAGTTCTTC
CDR3 protein: CSASGLADLSLSSNEQFF

V gene: TRBV7-8
clone size: many
D gene: -
J gene: TRBJ1-4
CDR3 DNA: TGTGCCAGCACCTTAGGGGTGTATAATGAAAAACTGTTTTTT
CDR3 protein: CASTLGVYNEKLFF

V gene: TRBV28
clone size: medium-sized
D gene: TRBD2
J gene: TRBJ2-4
CDR3 DNA: TGTGCCAGCAGTGCCGGGAGGGCCAAGGTTAACATTCAGTACTTC
CDR3 protein: CASSAGRAKVNIQYF

V gene: TRBV28
clone size: many
D gene: TRBD2
J gene: TRBJ2-5
CDR3 DNA: TGTGCCAGCAGTTCTCCGACTAGCGTACAAGAGACCCAGTACTTC
CDR3 protein: CASSSPTSVQETQYF

V gene: TRBV7-2
clone size: many
D gene: -
J gene: TRBJ2-5
CDR3 DNA: TGTGCCAGCAGCTTAGAGGAGCGGCTCCGGGAGACCCAGTACTTC
CDR3 protein: CASSLEERLRETQYF

V gene: TRBV19
clone size: many
D gene: -
J gene: TRBJ2-7
CDR3 DNA: TGTGCCACACGGGACGGGGCCTCCTACGAGCAGTACTTC
CDR3 protein: CATRDGASYEQYF

V gene: TRBV20-1
clone size: many
D gene: -
J gene: TRBJ1-5
CDR3 DNA: TGCAGCACAAGTAGCGCGCCTGGGATAGGGCCCCAGCATTTT
CDR3 protein: CSTSSAPGIGPQHF

V gene: TRBV6-5
clone size: few
D gene: -
J gene: TRBJ2-7
CDR3 DNA: TGTGCCAGCAGTCTCCAATACTCAGGGTTCCAGTACTTC
CDR3 protein: CASSLQYSGFQYF

V gene: TRBV12-3/TRBV12-4
clone size: few
D gene: -
J gene: TRBJ2-1
CDR3 DNA: TGTGCCAGCAGCCCCGGGACCCCCTCGTGGAATGAGCAGTTCTTC
CDR3 protein: CASSPGTPSWNEQFF

V gene: TRBV7-9
clone size: many
D gene: -
J gene: TRBJ2-3
CDR3 DNA: TGTGCCAGCAGCTTAGTCCGTTCCTACACAGAACCTAGCACAGATACGCAGTATTTT
CDR3 protein: CASSLVRSYTEPSTDTQYF

V gene: TRBV29-1
clone size: many
D gene: TRBD2
J gene: TRBJ2-7
CDR3 DNA: TGCAGCGTTGGGTTAGCGGGAGGATACGAGCAGTACTTC
CDR3 protein: CSVGLAGGYEQYF

V gene: TRBV19
clone size: many
D gene: TRBD1
J gene: TRBJ1-5
CDR3 DNA: TGTGCCAGCAGCCGGGACAGCCAAAATCAGCCCCAGCATTTT
CDR3 protein: CASSRDSQNQPQHF

V gene: TRBV14
clone size: many
D gene: TRBD2
J gene: TRBJ2-7
CDR3 DNA: TGTGCCAGCAGCCTAGCGGGAGTCTACGAGCAGTACTTC
CDR3 protein: CASSLAGVYEQYF

V gene: TRBV5-1
clone size: -
D gene: TRBD1
J gene: TRBJ1-1
CDR3 DNA: TGCGCCAGCAGCAAAGACAGGGGGCGCGGGAACACTGAAGCTTTCTTT
CDR3 protein: CASSKDRGRGNTEAFF

V gene: TRBV29-1
clone size: many
D gene: -
J gene: TRBJ2-6
CDR3 DNA: TGCGCTACCTCAATAGGGGCCAACGTCCTGACTTTC
CDR3 protein: CATSIGANVLTF

V gene: TRBV2
clone size: many
D gene: -
J gene: TRBJ2-5
CDR3 DNA: TGTGCCAGCAGTGAGGGGCCTGCGTATGAGACCCAGTACTTC
CDR3 protein: CASSEGPAYETQYF

V gene: TRBV9
clone size: many
D gene: TRBD2
J gene: TRBJ2-1
CDR3 DNA: TGTGCCAGCAGCGTAGGGCTAGCGGGAGGGCCAAGATCAATCTACAATGAGCAGTTCTTC
CDR3 protein: CASSVGLAGGPRSIYNEQFF

V gene: TRBV10-3
clone size: -
D gene: TRBD2
J gene: TRBJ2-3
CDR3 DNA: TGTGCCATCAGTGATAGCGGGAGAGGGGCAGATACGCAGTATTTT
CDR3 protein: CAISDSGRGADTQYF

V gene: TRBV6-6
clone size: -
D gene: TRBD1
J gene: TRBJ2-1
CDR3 DNA: TGTGCCAGCAGTTACTCCCTCAGACAGGGAGATGAGCAGTTCTTC
CDR3 protein: CASSYSLRQGDEQFF